The 13 T cell receptor beta chains below come from one sample, sequenced in a study of blood T cells in healthy people across ages. The second PCR ran about 6 to 11 cycles with a sample-barcoded 5' primer and J-beta primers. TCRdb ran MiXCR on the 5' RACE reads and lists one entry per CDR3 protein. The sample shows 650,000 to 900,000 distinct CDR3 sequences, around 68% of them seen only once. The sequenced material came from blood. The receptors were gathered from a man aged 25-45 years in good health.

The chain recombines TRBV5-1 with TRBJ2-2, with unresolved D. There are 15 residues in the CDR3. Germline-derived CDR1 and CDR2 are SGHRS and YFSETQ. Trimming removed 2 bases at V and 0 bases at J, with 8 bases between. Here the CDR3 reads CASSFLDTNTGELFF. In DNA, the CDR3 is TGCGCCAGCAGCTTTCTTGACACGAACACCGGGGAGCTGTTTTTT. The entire variable domain, with the rest obtained from reference TRBV5-1 and TRBJ2-2, is as follows: KAGVTQTPRYLIKTRGQQVTLSCSPISGHRSVSWYQQTPGQGLQFLFEYFSETQRNKGNFPGRFSGRQFSNSRSEMNVSTLELGDSALYLCASSFLDTNTGELFFGEGSRLTVL.

The V call is TRBV28, the J call TRBJ2-5, with 7 bases fitting TRBD2. CDR1 MDHEN and CDR2 SYDVKM come from the germline V gene. CDR3 length equals 13 residues. The V and J ends lost 5 bases and 11 bases, in that order; junction bases with no gene match: 11. DNA for the CDR3: TGTGCCAGCAGTGGGGGGGGGAAAAATGAGCAGTACTTC. This encodes CASSGGGKNEQYF.

The chain employs TRBV20-1 and TRBJ2-4, with 10 nucleotides matching TRBD1. TRBJ2-7 explains the end of the DNA better; the J call may be wrong. Looked up from germline, CDR1 is DFQATT and CDR2 is SNEGSKA (reference sequence). The CDR3 consists of 13 residues. CDR3 coding DNA: TGCAGTGCCAATGGGGACAGGGGTTACGAGCAGTACTTC. The encoded protein is CSANGDRGYEQYF.

This rearrangement joins TRBV20-1 to TRBJ2-5, with D unclear. The DNA end lines up better with TRBJ2-7; the J call may be wrong. In germline, CDR1 is DFQATT, CDR2 SNEGSKA (reference sequence). This CDR3 is 13 amino acids long. CDR3 sequence: CSAIPDVTYEQYF. As DNA, the CDR3 is TGCAGTGCTATCCCGGACGTAACCTACGAGCAGTACTTC.

This clonotype occurred a few times. The chain carries TRBV29-1 and TRBJ2-6; 11 bases are shared with TRBD1. The CDR3 is 16 amino acids. The V gene's germline CDR1 is SQVTM and CDR2 ANQGSEA. Trimming took 6 bases from V and 0 from J; bases not matched to a gene: 4. The CDR3 reads CSVVGQGASGANVLTF. The CDR3, as DNA: TGCAGCGTGGTCGGACAGGGGGCCTCTGGGGCCAACGTCCTGACTTTC.

The chain has TRBV28 and TRBJ2-5; 8 bases agree with TRBD1. Looked up from germline, CDR1 is MDHEN and CDR2 is SYDVKM. The V gene end was trimmed by 4 bases and the J gene end by 11 bases; junction bases not matched to a gene: 21. The CDR3 loop spans 17 amino acids. For the CDR3, the DNA is TGTGCCAGCAGTTCTGGGGATCTCGGGACAGGTTGGAGGGAGCAGTACTTC. Its translation: CASSSGDLGTGWREQYF.

The chain has TRBV12-3 or TRBV12-4 and TRBJ2-1, with TRBD2 identical over 11 bases. Germline trimming cut 5 bases from V and 12 bases from J; bases unmatched to any gene: 15. CDR3 size: 16 residues. CDR3 amino acids: CASSGDRGLAGYSQFF. In nucleotides, the CDR3 is TGTGCCAGCAGTGGCGATCGAGGACTAGCGGGTTATTCGCAGTTCTTC.

The table lists this clonotype with many counts. The junction departs from germline at one end; a sequencing error may be responsible. This chain connects TRBV12-3 or TRBV12-4 to TRBJ2-5; D is possibly TRBD2 (6 bases). The CDR3 is made up of 12 amino acids. The CDR3, as DNA: TGTGCCAGCAGCTTAGCGGAAGAGACCCAGTACTTC. Translated, it gives CASSLAEETQYF.

This clonotype was seen a handful of times. V usage is TRBV29-1 and J usage is TRBJ2-3; D is ambiguous. With 7 bases removed from V and 0 bases from J, the gap between germline ends came to 11 bases. The germline V gene encodes CDR1 SQVTM and CDR2 ANQGSEA. The CDR3 is 13 amino acids. CDR3 bases: TGCAGCGACCTACCTACTAGCACAGATACGCAGTATTTT. The encoded protein is CSDLPTSTDTQYF.

The rearrangement joins TRBV25-1 to TRBJ2-1; TRBD2 matches at 9 bases. The V and J ends lost 7 bases and 0 bases, in that order; junction bases with no gene match: 7. The CDR3 runs 16 residues. Germline V gives CDR1 MGHDK, CDR2 SYGVNS. CDR3 protein: CASIGAGGSSYNEQFF. CDR3 bases: TGTGCCAGCATTGGGGCGGGGGGGAGCTCCTACAATGAGCAGTTCTTC.

About this clonotype: It is unclear where the CDR3 begins or ends on the DNA, so no DNA is shown, and the CDR3 is as TCRdb lists it. V is TRBV6-5 and J is TRBJ2-2; the D segment call TRBD1 is taken from the table without a DNA check. CDR1 is MNHEY and CDR2 is SVGAGI in the germline V gene. Including both end residues, the CDR3 is 17 amino acids long. CDR3 region: CASSYSCRGRSTGELFF.

The V gene is TRBV5-1, the J gene TRBJ2-7; D possibly corresponds to TRBD1 (6 bases). The germline gives CDR1 SGHRS, CDR2 YFSETQ. This CDR3 comprises 18 residues. V was cut by 0 bases and J by 2 bases, with 21 bases left in between. CDR3 protein: CASSLGAGVEAFPYEQYF. The CDR3 bases are TGCGCCAGCAGCTTGGGGGCAGGGGTCGAAGCGTTTCCCTACGAGCAGTACTTC. Full variable domain (missing parts from reference TRBV5-1 and TRBJ2-7): KAGVTQTPRYLIKTRGQQVTLSCSPISGHRSVSWYQQTPGQGLQFLFEYFSETQRNKGNFPGRFSGRQFSNSRSEMNVSTLELGDSALYLCASSLGAGVEAFPYEQYFGPGTRLTVT.

This rearrangement joins TRBV7-2 to TRBJ2-3; D not resolved. The CDR3 is made up of 13 amino acids. From germline, CDR1 is SGHTA and CDR2 FQGNSA. Trimming shortened V by 2 bases and J by 6 bases, and 9 bases separated the two germline ends. The CDR3 here is CASSLMNGDTQYF. CDR3 coding DNA: TGTGCCAGCAGCTTAATGAACGGGGATACGCAGTATTTT.